This TCR beta chain was sequenced during a study of blood T cell repertoires in COVID-19. Study at large: Samples came from the United States, Italy and Spain, spanning acute and convalescent COVID-19. T cells, B-cell-depleted T cells, or PBMCs provided the cDNA or gDNA that served as material.

Methods used by the authors: Estimation of nucleated cell counts relied on the amplification of reference gene primers. Clones were read by immunoSEQ multiplex PCR, and TCRdb kept only the in-frame ones, dropping some. Clone size and the V and J calls come from that table; the DNA yielded D and trimming. The table lists roughly 250,000 clones, about 87% of them singletons. The sample taken for sequencing was peripheral blood. The source of this sequence is a human donor in a cohort sampled during active COVID-19.

The CDR3 nucleotides are TGTGCCAGCTCACCAGCGGGCACGGGGGGCCTGGGTGAAAAACTGTTTTTT. This codes for CASSPAGTGGLGEKLFF. This chain uses TRBV18 with TRBJ1-4; D might be TRBD1 (6 bases). The CDR3 is 17 amino acids. Trimming left V 2 bases short and J 7 bases short, with 20 bases between. CDR1 KGHSH and CDR2 LQKENI come from the germline V gene.